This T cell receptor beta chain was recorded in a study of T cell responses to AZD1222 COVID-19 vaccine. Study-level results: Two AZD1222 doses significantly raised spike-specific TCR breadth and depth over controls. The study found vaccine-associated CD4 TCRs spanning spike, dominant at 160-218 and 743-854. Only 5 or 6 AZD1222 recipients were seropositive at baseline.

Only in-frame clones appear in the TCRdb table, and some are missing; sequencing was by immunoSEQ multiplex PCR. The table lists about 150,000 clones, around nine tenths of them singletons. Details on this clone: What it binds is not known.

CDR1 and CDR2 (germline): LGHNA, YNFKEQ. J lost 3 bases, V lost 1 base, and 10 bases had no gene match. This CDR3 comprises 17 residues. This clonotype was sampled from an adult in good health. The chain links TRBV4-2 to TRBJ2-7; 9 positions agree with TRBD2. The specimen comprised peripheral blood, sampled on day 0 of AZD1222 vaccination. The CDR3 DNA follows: TGTGCCAGCAGCCAAGGGCCCGGGACTAGCCGGAACTACGAGCAGTACTTC. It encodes CASSQGPGTSRNYEQYF.